The next 25 T cell receptor beta chains were all read from a single sample in a study of blood T cell repertoires in COVID-19. Sequenced by immunoSEQ multiplex PCR; TCRdb stores in-frame clones only, minus some. The repertoire holds about 230,000 clones, with 85% as singletons. Sequencing was performed on peripheral blood. The receptors come from a man between 40 and 49 years old with acute or convalescent COVID-19.

V and J are TRBV28 and TRBJ1-5, with D perhaps matching TRBD1 (5 bases). The V end was cut by 8 bases, the J end by 0 bases, with 20 bases between. CDR3 size: 17 residues. CDR1 and CDR2 (germline): MDHEN, SYDVKM. Here the CDR3 reads CASHYGGVISSNQPQHF. The CDR3 DNA follows: TGTGCCAGCCATTACGGGGGGGTGATCTCTAGCAATCAGCCCCAGCATTTT.

Only one count was recorded for this clone. This rearrangement joins TRBV11-2 to TRBJ2-5; D is perhaps TRBD1 (6 bases). This CDR3 is built from 15 residues. V was cut by 5 bases and J by 5 bases, with 18 bases left in between. The germline CDR1 and CDR2 sequences are SGHAT and FQNNGV. The CDR3 sequence is CASSPQSQGRETQYF. CDR3 nucleotide sequence: TGTGCCAGCAGCCCCCAATCACAGGGTAGGGAGACCCAGTACTTC.

The rearrangement joins TRBV20-1 to TRBJ2-5, with D maybe TRBD2 (5 bases). The CDR3 runs to 11 residues. The germline CDR1 and CDR2 sequences are DFQATT and SNEGSKA (reference sequence). The CDR3 sequence: CILAGLETQYF. The CDR3 DNA sequence: TGCATATTAGCAGGACTTGAGACCCAGTACTTC.

The J gene is TRBJ1-5, the V gene TRBV19; D remains ambiguous. Germline V gene lookup returns CDR1 LNHDA and CDR2 SQIVND (reference sequence). The CDR3 has 16 amino acids. V gave up 5 bases and J gave up 4 bases, with 18 bases separating them. The CDR3 DNA is TGTGCCAGTAGTTACGGCGGCTGGTCTAAAAATCAGCCCCAGCATTTT. It yields the protein CASSYGGWSKNQPQHF.

The chain couples TRBV5-1 to TRBJ2-5; 8 positions match TRBD1. J was trimmed by 4 bases and V by 2 bases; bases with no gene match: 1. This CDR3 has 13 amino acids. CDR1 is SGHRS, CDR2 YFSETQ, per germline. The CDR3 sequence: CASSLQGGETQYF. The CDR3 DNA sequence: TGCGCCAGCAGCTTACAGGGGGGAGAGACCCAGTACTTC.

The V and J genes are TRBV5-1 and TRBJ2-7; tentatively, D is TRBD1 (5 bases). CDR3 size: 14 residues. V was cut by 4 bases and J by 6 bases, with 17 bases left in between. Per germline, CDR1 SGHRS and CDR2 YFSETQ. CDR3 nucleotide sequence: TGCGCCAGCAGCCCAGGACCAGGGTCAGCCGAGCAGTACTTC. It specifies CASSPGPGSAEQYF.

The rearrangement joins TRBV10-1 to TRBJ1-1; D remains ambiguous. CDR3 size: 13 residues. Trimming pared 3 bases from V and 0 bases from J, leaving 5 bases between. Germline V gene data show CDR1 as WNHNN and CDR2 as SYGVQD (reference sequence). The CDR3 sequence: CASSDSLNTEAFF. For the CDR3, the DNA is TGCGCCAGCAGTGACTCTCTGAACACTGAAGCTTTCTTT.

This chain connects TRBV2 to TRBJ2-1; 9 nucleotides line up with TRBD2. Germline loops: CDR1 SNHLY, CDR2 FYNNEI. The CDR3 loop spans 15 amino acids. With 6 bases clipped from V and 1 base from J, the junction kept 4 bases outside the gene matches. The CDR3 DNA reads TGTGCCAGCAGAGCTAGCGGGGTGTCCTACAATGAGCAGTTCTTC. It yields the protein CASRASGVSYNEQFF.

The chain has TRBV10-3 and TRBJ2-1; D not resolved. Germline loops: CDR1 ENHRY, CDR2 SYGVKD. This CDR3 is 14 amino acids long. Trimming cost V 6 bases and J 5 bases, with 14 bases left between them. The CDR3 region has the DNA TGTGCCATCAGGAAGACAAACCAGAACAATGAGCAGTTCTTC. It is translated as CAIRKTNQNNEQFF.

This clone turned up a few times. This chain joins TRBV2 and TRBJ1-1, with D uncertain. This CDR3 spans 13 amino acids. Trimming cost V 4 bases and J 4 bases, with 10 bases left between them. Germline CDR1 is SNHLY and CDR2 is FYNNEI. CDR3 in DNA: TGTGCCAGCAGTGTGTTGCGGGGCACTGAAGCTTTCTTT. This encodes CASSVLRGTEAFF.

The chain is built from TRBV6-1 and TRBJ1-5; TRBD1 is a possible D gene (6 bases). The CDR3 covers 12 residues. CDR1 MNHNS and CDR2 SASEGT come from the germline V gene. V lost 1 base and J lost 11, with 9 bases in between. CDR3 sequence: CASSEETGTQHF. DNA of the CDR3: TGTGCCAGCAGTGAAGAGACAGGTACCCAGCATTTT.

CDR3: CATSRDYGQGIDNEQFF. CDR3 coding DNA: TGTGCCACCAGCAGAGATTACGGACAGGGAATCGACAATGAGCAGTTCTTC. The chain recombines TRBV15 with TRBJ2-1, with 8 bases matching TRBD1. Germline lookup yields CDR1 LNHNV and CDR2 YYDKDF (reference sequence). V shed 0 bases, J shed 5 bases, and the junction held 9 bases outside the gene matches. The CDR3 is 17 amino acids.

The chain couples TRBV21-1 to TRBJ2-5; TRBD2 was called by the table and not checked on the DNA. TRBV21-1 is assigned pseudogene status. The CDR3 runs 15 residues. For the CDR3, the DNA is TGTGCCAGCAGCAAAGTAAAGGAGTACCAAGAGACCCAGTACTTC. Encoded protein: CASSKVKEYQETQYF.

This clone was counted a single time. The V gene is TRBV30, the J gene TRBJ2-7; TRBD2 might be the D (7 bases). CDR3 size: 14 residues. Germline V lookup: CDR1 GTSNPN, CDR2 SVGIG (reference sequence). Trimming stripped 0 bases from V and 4 bases from J, with 13 bases between. The CDR3 is CAWSVTGRGYEQYF. DNA of the CDR3: TGTGCCTGGAGTGTAACAGGGAGGGGTTACGAGCAGTACTTC.

The genes are TRBV7-2 and TRBJ2-7, with 8 nucleotides matching TRBD1. Trimming cost V 4 bases and J 7 bases; bases outside gene matches: 18. Germline lookup yields CDR1 SGHTA and CDR2 FQGNSA. The CDR3 contains 17 residues. CDR3 in amino acids: CASSSPPDRGFRREQYF. The CDR3 DNA follows: TGTGCCAGCAGCTCTCCTCCCGACAGGGGATTCCGTAGGGAGCAGTACTTC.

The chain recombines TRBV9 with TRBJ2-7; 8 bases line up with TRBD1. The CDR3 runs to 14 residues. Germline V gene sequence: CDR1 SGDLS, CDR2 YYNGEE. V trimming: 0 bases; J trimming: 5 bases; junction bases outside the gene matches: 4. For the CDR3, the DNA is TGTGCCAGCAGCGTAGGGCCAGGGGGCGACGAGCAGTACTTC. Translating gives CASSVGPGGDEQYF.

The chain joins TRBV7-9 to TRBJ2-1; TRBD2 matches at 8 bases. The CDR3 loop spans 16 amino acids. Germline V lookup: CDR1 SEHNR, CDR2 FQNEAQ (reference sequence). The V gene end was trimmed by 2 bases and the J gene end by 8 bases; junction bases not matched to a gene: 11. CDR3 region: CASSLSGPAGGDEQFF. CDR3 bases: TGTGCCAGCAGCTTATCAGGCCCCGCGGGGGGCGATGAGCAGTTCTTC.

The rearrangement joins TRBV5-1 to TRBJ1-2; D is possibly TRBD1 (5 bases). Germline V gene sequence: CDR1 SGHRS, CDR2 YFSETQ. V lost 4 bases and J 4 bases, leaving 14 bases between the germline ends. This CDR3 has 14 residues. CDR3 in DNA: TGCGCCAGCAGCGTGGACTCGGGGGGCTATGGCTACACCTTC. Translated: CASSVDSGGYGYTF.

The chain combines TRBV6-5 with TRBJ1-3, with D tentatively TRBD1 (5 bases). From germline, CDR1 is MNHEY and CDR2 SVGAGI. The CDR3 covers 15 residues. V gave up 4 bases and J gave up 9 bases, with 19 bases separating them. The CDR3 protein is CASSSRQRPGVTIYF. The CDR3 DNA is TGTGCCAGCAGTTCGCGACAGCGCCCTGGGGTCACCATATATTTT.

The CDR3 spells CASSLVTNPGGVTDTQYF. DNA for the CDR3: TGTGCCAGCAGCCTCGTCACCAATCCGGGGGGCGTAACAGATACGCAGTATTTT. The chain has TRBV5-6 and TRBJ2-3, with D possibly TRBD2 on 7 matching bases. Germline CDR1 and CDR2: SGHDT and YYEEEE. The CDR3 has 18 residues. The V end was cut by 4 bases, the J end by 3 bases, with 24 bases between.

This rearrangement joins TRBV10-3 to TRBJ2-7; the D is unclear. V lost 4 bases and J 2 bases, leaving 6 bases between the germline ends. Germline assignment: CDR1 ENHRY and CDR2 SYGVKD. The CDR3 has 12 residues. The CDR3 coding sequence is TGTGCCATCAGTGGCACAGCCTACGAGCAGTACTTC. It encodes CAISGTAYEQYF.

This chain joins TRBV19 and TRBJ1-1, with D uncertain. The V gene's germline CDR1 is LNHDA and CDR2 SQIVND (reference sequence). The CDR3 contains 13 residues. Trimming took off 0 bases at V and 11 bases at J, with 13 bases between the two ends. CDR3 region: CASSIDLSGNAFF. The CDR3 nucleotides read TGTGCCAGTAGTATAGATCTATCAGGTAACGCTTTCTTT.

The chain recombines TRBV6-5 with TRBJ2-1; D is unclear. The CDR3 loop spans 15 amino acids. Germline values: CDR1 MNHEY, CDR2 SVGAGI. Trimming left V 7 bases short and J 0 bases short, with 13 bases between. DNA for the CDR3: TGTGCCAGCACCTTTGTCCTACTCTCCTACAATGAGCAGTTCTTC. Encoded protein: CASTFVLLSYNEQFF.

The J gene is TRBJ1-1, the V gene TRBV5-1; TRBD1 matches at 8 bases. The germline gives CDR1 SGHRS, CDR2 YFSETQ. CDR3 length: 17 residues. V was clipped by 2 bases and J by 5 bases; unmatched bases: 14. CDR3 nucleotides: TGCGCCAGCAGCTTATTCGGCCAGGGGGCTCAGGGAACTGAAGCTTTCTTT. It yields the protein CASSLFGQGAQGTEAFF.

V is TRBV12-3 or TRBV12-4 and J is TRBJ1-4, with D maybe TRBD1 (5 bases). This CDR3 comprises 13 residues. V lost 8 bases, J lost 6 bases, and 13 bases lay in between. CDR3 bases: TGTGCCAGCCGTCCAGGGATTTATGAAAAACTGTTTTTT. This sequence encodes CASRPGIYEKLFF.